This entry lists 27 T cell receptor beta chains sequenced from one sample in a study of CD4 T cells in relation to SARS-CoV-2 and coronaviruses. Assay used: immunoSEQ multiplex PCR; TCRdb lists only in-frame clones, some missing. Of roughly 15,000 clones listed, 75% to 85% are singletons. No antigens are known for them. Unexposed donor CD4+ T cells date from 2011-2018, before the COVID-19 pandemic. The cells were cultured for about ten days before CD4+ T cells were isolated. The sequencing input was CD4+ T cells from PBMCs, cultured in vitro. Receptors were obtained from a human donor in good health.

The CDR3 nucleotides read TGTGCCAGCAAGGAGGGGCAGGGAAATCAGCCCCAGCATTTT. Protein product: CASKEGQGNQPQHF. This rearrangement joins TRBV27 to TRBJ1-5; D perhaps matches TRBD1 (5 bases). The CDR3 contains 14 residues. Trimming pared 7 bases from V and 4 bases from J, leaving 14 bases between. The germline gives CDR1 MNHEY, CDR2 SMNVEV (reference sequence).

The CDR3 sequence is CASSPGQGLGGTQYF. In nucleotides, the CDR3 is TGTGCCAGCAGCCCGGGACAGGGGCTCGGGGGTACGCAGTATTTT. The V and J genes are TRBV7-6 and TRBJ2-3; 10 positions match TRBD1. Trimming removed 5 bases from V and 8 bases from J; junction bases left unmatched: 10. The CDR3 runs 15 residues. Germline loops: CDR1 SGHVS, CDR2 FNYEAQ.

The V and J genes are TRBV4-3 and TRBJ2-7; no firm D call. Germline CDR1 and CDR2: LGHNA and YSLEER. The length of the CDR3 is 13 residues. V lost 2 bases and J lost 2, with 7 bases in between. The CDR3 bases are TGCGCCAGCAGCCAATTGAGGACCTACGAGCAGTACTTC. It is translated as CASSQLRTYEQYF.

V usage is TRBV28 and J usage is TRBJ1-3; D not resolved. The CDR3 sequence is 16 residues long. The V gene's germline CDR1 is MDHEN and CDR2 SYDVKM. V shed 5 bases and J shed 0 bases, with 14 bases lying between them. The CDR3 here is CASSPTLAISGNTIYF. CDR3 DNA sequence: TGTGCCAGCAGTCCCACACTTGCGATCTCTGGAAACACCATATATTTT.

The V gene is TRBV7-3, the J gene TRBJ1-3, with a weak D call TRBD1 (6 bases). Per the germline V gene, CDR1 is SGHTA and CDR2 is FQGTGA. V gave up 5 bases and J gave up 0 bases, with 11 bases separating them. The length of the CDR3 is 15 residues. The chain's CDR3 is CASSRGRTSGNTIYF. The CDR3 nucleotides are TGTGCCAGCAGCCGGGGGCGGACCTCTGGAAACACCATATATTTT.

The chain links TRBV7-2 to TRBJ2-1; D is unclear. V dropped 4 bases and J dropped 8 bases, with 9 bases sitting between them. CDR3 size: 12 residues. CDR1 and CDR2 from the germline V gene are SGHTA and FQGNSA. The CDR3 nucleotides read TGTGCCAGCAGCTCCCTGGGGTATGAGCAGTTCTTC. Residues: CASSSLGYEQFF.

This clone was counted a single time. V usage is TRBV29-1 and J usage is TRBJ2-7; 9 bases are shared with TRBD2. This CDR3 spans 15 amino acids. Germline CDR1 SQVTM, CDR2 ANQGSEA. Germline trimming cut 6 bases from V and 1 base from J; bases unmatched to any gene: 10. Here the CDR3 DNA reads TGCAGCGTCCGCAAGCGACTAGCGGAATCCTACGAGCAGTACTTC. Protein sequence: CSVRKRLAESYEQYF.

The chain joins TRBV7-2 to TRBJ1-4, with D perhaps TRBD1 (5 bases). The germline V gene has CDR1 SGHTA and CDR2 FQGNSA. V was clipped by 0 bases and J by 7 bases, with 12 bases between them. The CDR3 has 15 amino acids. CDR3 loop: CASSLAFGGGEKLFF. CDR3 DNA: TGTGCCAGCAGCTTAGCTTTCGGGGGTGGTGAAAAACTGTTTTTT.

The rearrangement joins TRBV9 to TRBJ2-7; 8 bases agree with TRBD1. V dropped 4 bases and J dropped 2; count of bases not matched to a gene: 11. Germline V gives CDR1 SGDLS, CDR2 YYNGEE. The CDR3 runs 16 residues. The CDR3 region is CASSLYGQGSAYEQYF. CDR3 DNA sequence: TGTGCCAGCAGCCTTTACGGACAGGGTTCCGCCTACGAGCAGTACTTC.

The rearrangement joins TRBV30 to TRBJ1-2; 10 nucleotides line up with TRBD1. Trimming cost V 1 base and J 4 bases; bases outside gene matches: 6. This CDR3 spans 15 amino acids. Germline V gene lookup returns CDR1 GTSNPN and CDR2 SVGIG (reference sequence). CDR3 region: CAWSARDRGPYGYTF. The CDR3 coding sequence is TGTGCCTGGAGTGCCCGGGACAGGGGACCCTATGGCTACACCTTC.

The genes are TRBV2 and TRBJ1-5; D unresolved. CDR1 and CDR2 (germline): SNHLY, FYNNEI. CDR3 length equals 14 residues. The V end was cut by 3 bases, the J end by 1 base, with 7 bases between. The CDR3 DNA reads TGTGCCAGCAGTGACTCATCAAGCAATCAGCCCCAGCATTTT. Translating it yields CASSDSSSNQPQHF.

The V call is TRBV11-2, the J call TRBJ2-1; the match to TRBD2 covers 10 bases. The J segment lost 6 bases and the V segment lost 1 base, leaving 9 bases of the junction unmatched. The CDR3 is made up of 17 amino acids. CDR1 and CDR2 (germline): SGHAT, FQNNGV. The CDR3 here is CASSLALSGRGVNEQFF. CDR3 coding DNA: TGTGCCAGCAGCTTAGCCCTAAGCGGGAGGGGAGTCAATGAGCAGTTCTTC.

The gene calls are TRBV5-6 and TRBJ2-1; possibly TRBD1 for D (6 bases). The CDR3 has 15 amino acids. Germline-derived CDR1 and CDR2 are SGHDT and YYEEEE. V lost 4 bases to trimming and J lost 4 bases, with 15 bases between them. In nucleotides, the CDR3 is TGTGCCAGCAGCCACGGTGGGACACCATACAATGAGCAGTTCTTC. This encodes CASSHGGTPYNEQFF.

The rearrangement uses TRBV5-1 and TRBJ2-1; D unresolved. The CDR3 contains 13 residues. The V end lost 3 bases, the J end lost 2 bases, and 6 bases lay between the germline ends. Germline CDR1 is SGHRS and CDR2 is YFSETQ. For the CDR3, the DNA is TGCGCCAGCAGCTCGGCAGCCTACAATGAGCAGTTCTTC. Its translation: CASSSAAYNEQFF.

The chain is built from TRBV7-2 and TRBJ1-6; unclear D gene. This CDR3 has 13 residues. The V end was cut by 10 bases, the J end by 6 bases, with 13 bases between. The germline CDR1 and CDR2 sequences are SGHTA and FQGNSA. The CDR3 region has the DNA TGTGCCACCTCCGGGCAGCTTAATTCACCCCTCCACTTT. The encoded protein is CATSGQLNSPLHF.

This chain joins TRBV28 and TRBJ1-2; 8 nucleotides line up with TRBD1. Germline V CDR1 and CDR2: MDHEN, SYDVKM. V dropped 7 bases and J dropped 2; count of bases not matched to a gene: 6. The CDR3 is made up of 14 amino acids. DNA for the CDR3: TGTGCCAGCACCCCACAGGGGGGAAACTATGGCTACACCTTC. As protein: CASTPQGGNYGYTF.

V and J are TRBV3-1 (or the pseudogene TRBV3-2) and TRBJ2-1; 10 bases line up with TRBD1. The J segment lost 0 bases and the V segment lost 3 bases, leaving 2 bases of the junction unmatched. Per germline, CDR1 LGHDT and CDR2 YNNKEL (reference sequence). The CDR3 consists of 16 residues. In DNA form, the CDR3 reads TGTGCCAGCAGCCATGACAGGGGGCACTCCTACAATGAGCAGTTCTTC. It is translated as CASSHDRGHSYNEQFF.

The V and J genes are TRBV5-4 and TRBJ1-2; D may be TRBD1 (6 bases). The germline gives CDR1 SGHNT, CDR2 YYREEE (reference sequence). CDR3 length equals 14 residues. V lost 2 bases, J lost 4 bases, and 12 bases lay in between. The CDR3 DNA sequence: TGTGCCAGCAGCTTCCAGGGGAGGGTCTATGGCTACACCTTC. It codes for CASSFQGRVYGYTF.

The gene calls are TRBV6-5 and TRBJ2-7; 12 bases line up with TRBD1. CDR3 length: 15 amino acids. Looked up from germline, CDR1 is MNHEY and CDR2 is SVGAGI. V lost 7 bases, J lost 7 bases, and 11 bases stayed unmatched. In nucleotides, the CDR3 is TGTGCCAGCACCGTCGTGGGACAGGGGGCGAGTGAGCAGTACTTC. As protein: CASTVVGQGASEQYF.

The chain is built from TRBV12-3 or TRBV12-4 and TRBJ2-5; unclear D gene. CDR3 size: 13 residues. Trimming removed 1 base at V and 1 base at J, with 4 bases between. CDR3 sequence reads: CASSLVSQETQYF. CDR3 bases: TGTGCCAGCAGTTTAGTCAGCCAAGAGACCCAGTACTTC.

V gene TRBV5-1 combines with J gene TRBJ2-1; 8 nucleotides match TRBD2. V gave up 2 bases and J gave up 8 bases; unmatched junction bases: 6. The length of the CDR3 is 14 residues. Germline CDR1 SGHRS, CDR2 YFSETQ. CDR3 residues: CASSFKGLVHEQFF. CDR3 nucleotides: TGCGCCAGCAGCTTCAAGGGACTAGTCCATGAGCAGTTCTTC.

This clone has more than one count but fewer than ten. The rearrangement uses TRBV6-2 or TRBV6-3 and TRBJ1-5; D call uncertain. Germline CDR1 and CDR2: MNHEY and SVGEGT. Trimming left V 3 bases short and J 2 bases short, with 8 bases between. This CDR3 is 14 amino acids long. The CDR3: CASSYSGGNQPQHF. CDR3 coding DNA: TGTGCCAGCAGTTATTCTGGCGGCAATCAGCCCCAGCATTTT.

This CDR3 is CASRDNRGAYEQYF. The CDR3 DNA reads TGTGCCAGCAGAGACAACAGGGGGGCGTACGAGCAGTACTTC. The chain links TRBV13 to TRBJ2-7; TRBD1 matches at 8 bases. Germline CDR1 PRHDT, CDR2 FYEKMQ (reference sequence). The CDR3 is made up of 14 amino acids. The J segment lost 4 bases and the V segment lost 6 bases, leaving 8 bases of the junction unmatched.

The genes are TRBV10-2 and TRBJ2-5; TRBD2 agrees at 9 bases. The germline V gene encodes CDR1 WSHSY and CDR2 SAAADI. The CDR3 is made up of 14 amino acids. Germline trimming cut 5 bases from V and 2 bases from J; bases unmatched to any gene: 3. The CDR3 DNA follows: TGCGCCAGCAGTTCCCTAGCGGGACAAGAGACCCAGTACTTC. It codes for CASSSLAGQETQYF.

The genes are TRBV5-8 and TRBJ2-1; D is ambiguous. In germline, CDR1 is SGHTS, CDR2 YDEGEE. Trimming removed 3 bases at V and 0 bases at J, with 13 bases between. This CDR3 spans 16 amino acids. CDR3 loop: CASSSGTEFSYNEQFF. As DNA, the CDR3 is TGTGCCAGCAGCTCCGGTACTGAGTTCTCCTACAATGAGCAGTTCTTC.

This clone was picked up one time. The chain is built from TRBV19 and TRBJ2-4; a weak D match, TRBD1 (7 bases). The CDR3 contains 14 residues. Germline assignment: CDR1 LNHDA and CDR2 SQIVND (reference sequence). Trimming left V 3 bases short and J 6 bases short, with 12 bases between. DNA for the CDR3: TGTGCCAGTAGTATTCGGCAGGGGGGAAACATTCAGTACTTC. It specifies CASSIRQGGNIQYF.

The V call is TRBV27, the J call TRBJ1-2; the D gene is possibly TRBD1 (6 bases). Trimming shortened V by 8 bases and J by 5 bases, and 15 bases separated the two germline ends. Germline CDR1 is MNHEY and CDR2 is SMNVEV (reference sequence). The CDR3 loop spans 13 amino acids. The DNA of the CDR3 is TGTGCCAGCCGGGGAGGGGGAAGGTATGGCTACACCTTC. Protein product: CASRGGGRYGYTF.